The next 9 T cell receptor beta chains were all read from a single sample in a study of OX40 agonist ivuxolimab in advanced cancers. This table comes from immunoSEQ multiplex PCR, and its TCRdb copy is limited to in-frame clones, with some not included. The table lists about 160,000 clones, approximately 94% of them singletons. The starting material was CD4+ or CD8+ T cells sorted from blood, obtained in a trial of the OX40 agonist ivuxolimab. The receptors shown here come from an adult with an advanced solid tumor such as melanoma, head and neck, liver or kidney cancer.

This clone was observed a few times. The genes are TRBV7-6 and TRBJ1-1; 8 bases align to TRBD1. The CDR3 runs to 13 residues. Germline V lookup: CDR1 SGHVS, CDR2 FNYEAQ. Germline trimming cut 6 bases from V and 11 bases from J; bases unmatched to any gene: 11. Here the CDR3 DNA reads TGTGCCAGCAGATTGGGAACAGGGGGTACGGCTTTCTTT. Encoded protein: CASRLGTGGTAFF.

The V and J genes are TRBV5-1 and TRBJ1-2; 7 bases align to TRBD1. The CDR3 is 15 amino acids. The V segment lost 4 bases and the J segment 4 bases; nucleotides outside the gene matches: 10. Per the germline V gene, CDR1 is SGHRS and CDR2 is YFSETQ. The CDR3 protein is CASSGDSAKGYGYTF. The CDR3 DNA reads TGCGCCAGCAGCGGGGACAGTGCTAAGGGCTATGGCTACACCTTC.

The CDR3: CASRGGQGASEAFF. In DNA form, the CDR3 reads TGTGCCAGCAGGGGGGGACAGGGGGCTTCCGAAGCTTTCTTT. The J gene is TRBJ1-1, the V gene TRBV28, with 12 bases lining up with TRBD1. The CDR3 totals 14 residues. V lost 6 bases and J lost 8; bases outside the gene matches: 7. Germline CDR1 and CDR2: MDHEN and SYDVKM.

The chain recombines TRBV27 with TRBJ2-7; D is ambiguous. The CDR3 is 14 residues long. With 3 bases removed from V and 3 bases from J, the gap between germline ends came to 12 bases. Germline V lookup: CDR1 MNHEY, CDR2 SMNVEV (reference sequence). The CDR3 DNA follows: TGTGCCAGCAGTTTCGGGCTGTCGGGCTACGAGCAGTACTTC. Translating it yields CASSFGLSGYEQYF.

The chain has TRBV5-5 and TRBJ1-2, with D unresolved. V dropped 4 bases and J dropped 4 bases, with 14 bases sitting between them. The CDR3 is 14 residues long. Germline V gives CDR1 SGHKS, CDR2 YYEKEE (reference sequence). The chain's CDR3 is CASSPGGQVYGYTF. CDR3 sequence (DNA): TGTGCCAGCAGCCCTGGCGGGCAGGTCTATGGCTACACCTTC.

V is TRBV4-3 and J is TRBJ2-3; 10 bases line up with TRBD1. The germline V gene encodes CDR1 LGHNA and CDR2 YSLEER. The CDR3 is made up of 15 amino acids. With V trimmed by 4 bases and J by 5 bases, 6 bases remained unmatched. Here the CDR3 reads CASSRTGGQGDTQYF. CDR3 in DNA: TGCGCCAGCAGCCGGACAGGGGGACAGGGAGATACGCAGTATTTT.

This clone was observed once. The rearrangement joins TRBV6-1 to TRBJ1-1, with D possibly matching TRBD1 (6 bases). This CDR3 contains 11 residues. Per the germline V gene, CDR1 is MNHNS and CDR2 is SASEGT. With 5 bases removed from V and 9 bases from J, the gap between germline ends came to 10 bases. CDR3 in DNA: TGTGCCAGCAGTTCGGACAGTAAAGCTTTCTTT. It encodes CASSSDSKAFF.

The rearrangement uses TRBV6-1 and TRBJ2-7; 9 nucleotides match TRBD2. Per germline, CDR1 MNHNS and CDR2 SASEGT. With V trimmed by 4 bases and J by 0 bases, 13 bases remained unmatched. The CDR3 covers 18 residues. The CDR3, as DNA: TGTGCCAGCAGTGCCCGCCGGTTAGCGGGAGTGACCTCCTACGAGCAGTACTTC. Its protein product is CASSARRLAGVTSYEQYF.

This clone appeared once. V gene TRBV18 combines with J gene TRBJ2-7; a possible D gene is TRBD1 (6 bases). Germline loops: CDR1 KGHSH, CDR2 LQKENI. There are 13 residues in the CDR3. The germline V and J ends were trimmed by 3 bases and 0 bases, with 6 bases remaining between them. Written as DNA, the CDR3 is TGTGCCAGCTCACCGGACAGCTCCTACGAGCAGTACTTC. It specifies CASSPDSSYEQYF.